These 16 T cell receptor beta chains originate from one sample sequenced in a study of blood T cell repertoires in COVID-19. Here immunoSEQ multiplex PCR was the method, and the copy in TCRdb shows in-frame clones only, minus some. This table has 100,000 to 120,000 clones, about four fifths appearing once. Sequencing was carried out using peripheral blood. The receptors stem from a man aged 80 or over with acute or convalescent COVID-19.

The chain couples TRBV18 to TRBJ2-6; 9 bases align to TRBD1. The CDR3 extends over 17 amino acids. CDR1 KGHSH and CDR2 LQKENI come from the germline V gene. The junction had 2 bases not matched to a gene; V was cut back by 2 bases and J by 0 bases. The CDR3 sequence is CASSPGTGSSGANVLTF. The CDR3 nucleotides read TGTGCCAGCTCACCAGGGACAGGGAGCTCTGGGGCCAACGTCCTGACTTTC.

This clone was counted a few times. The chain uses TRBV27 and TRBJ1-2; 7 positions match TRBD1. J was trimmed by 1 base and V by 3 bases; bases with no gene match: 8. CDR3 length equals 16 residues. Germline V lookup: CDR1 MNHEY, CDR2 SMNVEV (reference sequence). DNA of the CDR3: TGTGCCAGCAGTTTCCAATACAGGGGTGGTAACTATGGCTACACCTTC. Amino acids: CASSFQYRGGNYGYTF.

In this sample, this clone turned up a few times. This chain uses TRBV27 with TRBJ1-2; TRBD1 might be the D (5 bases). The CDR3 covers 14 residues. Germline V CDR1 and CDR2: MNHEY, SMNVEV (reference sequence). V lost 2 bases to trimming and J lost 6 bases, with 13 bases between them. CDR3 DNA sequence: TGTGCCAGCAGTTTAGGTGCAGGGCGAGATGGCTACACCTTC. Its translation: CASSLGAGRDGYTF.

The chain is built from TRBV28 and TRBJ1-1; the match to TRBD1 covers 7 bases. CDR3 length: 14 amino acids. Trimming cost V 4 bases and J 2 bases; bases outside gene matches: 4. Germline loops: CDR1 MDHEN, CDR2 SYDVKM. CDR3 amino acids: CASSSGQPNTEAFF. The CDR3 bases are TGTGCCAGCAGTTCGGGACAGCCAAACACTGAAGCTTTCTTT.

V gene TRBV20-1 combines with J gene TRBJ2-7, with unresolved D. The CDR3 loop spans 11 amino acids. The germline CDR1 and CDR2 sequences are DFQATT and SNEGSKA (reference sequence). V was clipped by 3 bases and J by 4 bases, with 7 bases between them. CDR3 sequence reads: CSASPRYEQYF. CDR3 nucleotide sequence: TGCAGTGCTAGCCCGAGGTACGAGCAGTACTTC.

This chain joins TRBV7-6 and TRBJ2-1, with 8 bases lining up with TRBD2. Germline CDR1 SGHVS, CDR2 FNYEAQ. This CDR3 has 18 amino acids. With 5 bases clipped from V and 6 bases from J, the junction kept 18 bases outside the gene matches. The CDR3 reads CASSPTTAGAADSNEQFF. CDR3 DNA sequence: TGTGCCAGCAGCCCAACAACAGCGGGAGCGGCAGATTCCAATGAGCAGTTCTTC.

The chain couples TRBV3-1 (or the pseudogene TRBV3-2) to TRBJ2-1; 13 nucleotides match TRBD2. Losses at the gene ends were 3 bases for V and 7 bases for J; bases not matched to a gene: 0. The length of the CDR3 is 14 residues. The V gene's germline CDR1 is LGHDT and CDR2 YNNKEL (reference sequence). In DNA form, the CDR3 reads TGTGCCAGCAGCCAGGGACTAGCGGGAAATGAGCAGTTCTTC. Its protein is CASSQGLAGNEQFF.

J is TRBJ2-7 and V is TRBV28; 8 bases align to TRBD1. The CDR3 is 14 amino acids. The germline V gene encodes CDR1 MDHEN and CDR2 SYDVKM. J was trimmed by 5 bases and V by 7 bases; bases with no gene match: 10. In DNA form, the CDR3 reads TGTGCCAGCACACGTAACAGGGGGATTAACGAGCAGTACTTC. It translates to CASTRNRGINEQYF. The full variable domain, completed using reference TRBV28 and TRBJ2-7, is DVKVTQSSRYLVKRTGEKVFLECVQDMDHENMFWYRQDPGLGLRLIYFSYDVKMKEKGDIPEGYSVSREKKERFSLILESASTNQTSMYLCASTRNRGINEQYFGPGTRLTVT.

The gene calls are TRBV5-4 and TRBJ2-1; possible D gene TRBD1, 8 bases. This CDR3 has 14 amino acids. Germline-derived CDR1 and CDR2 are SGHNT and YYREEE (reference sequence). The V end lost 5 bases, the J end lost 4 bases, and 13 bases lay between the germline ends. The CDR3 loop is CASSNRGGYNEQFF. The DNA of the CDR3 is TGTGCCAGCAGTAACAGGGGGGGTTACAATGAGCAGTTCTTC.

This clone was picked up one time. The same CDR3 can be traced to other DNA sequences in this sample. The chain recombines TRBV11-2 with TRBJ2-5; D not certain. Germline V gene lookup returns CDR1 SGHAT and CDR2 FQNNGV. The CDR3 runs 11 residues. The V and J ends lost 2 bases and 5 bases respectively, with 3 bases between them. CDR3 bases: TGTGCCAGCAGCTTACGTGAGACCCAGTACTTC. Its translation is CASSLRETQYF.

The J gene is TRBJ2-7, the V gene TRBV18, with 12 bases matching TRBD2. The CDR3 runs 16 residues. The germline V gene has CDR1 KGHSH and CDR2 LQKENI. V lost 1 base to trimming and J lost 5 bases; unmatched junction nucleotides: 6. CDR3 nucleotides: TGTGCCAGCTCACCACTCCGGACTAGCGGGAACCACGAGCAGTACTTC. This encodes CASSPLRTSGNHEQYF.

The rearrangement links TRBV5-5 to TRBJ1-2; D is undetermined. Trimming cost V 0 bases and J 5 bases, with 17 bases left between them. CDR3 length: 16 residues. The germline V gene encodes CDR1 SGHKS and CDR2 YYEKEE (reference sequence). The CDR3 nucleotides read TGTGCCAGCAGCTTGGCCCCAATGGCAGACACATATGGCTACACCTTC. Protein product: CASSLAPMADTYGYTF. Variable domain in full (rest from reference TRBV5-5 and TRBJ1-2): DAGVTQSPTHLIKTRGQQVTLRCSPISGHKSVSWYQQVLGQGPQFIFQYYEKEERGRGNFPDRFSARQFPNYSSELNVNALLLGDSALYLCASSLAPMADTYGYTFGSGTRLTVV.

The chain joins TRBV2 to TRBJ1-2; TRBD1 matches at 7 bases. Germline-derived CDR1 and CDR2 are SNHLY and FYNNEI. This CDR3 has 15 amino acids. The trim removed 3 bases at V and 0 bases at J, leaving 4 bases unmatched. The CDR3 nucleotides are TGTGCCAGCAGTGATTCAGGGGGAGCTAACTATGGCTACACCTTC. Residues: CASSDSGGANYGYTF.

The CDR3 region is CASSLRAGTVNEQFF. CDR3 bases: TGTGCCAGCAGTTTACGGGCGGGGACCGTCAATGAGCAGTTCTTC. The chain joins TRBV27 to TRBJ2-1; D might be TRBD2 (6 bases). The germline CDR1 and CDR2 sequences are MNHEY and SMNVEV (reference sequence). The V gene lost 2 bases and the J gene lost 6 bases, with 14 bases spanning the gap. This CDR3 is 15 amino acids long.

This clone was recorded only once. V usage is TRBV7-9 and J usage is TRBJ1-4; 12 nucleotides line up with TRBD1. CDR1 and CDR2 (germline): SEHNR, FQNEAQ (reference sequence). This CDR3 contains 16 residues. V was clipped by 5 bases and J by 3 bases; unmatched bases: 4. The CDR3 DNA reads TGTGCCAGCAGCGCGGGACAGGGGGCGGCTAATGAAAAACTGTTTTTT. Encoded protein: CASSAGQGAANEKLFF.

The chain is built from TRBV12-5 and TRBJ2-1, with D possibly matching TRBD1 (6 bases). The V end was cut by 2 bases, the J end by 4 bases, with 9 bases between. The CDR3 spans 14 residues. Germline assignment: CDR1 LGHNT and CDR2 FRNRAP. CDR3 region: CASGLRGFYNEQFF. CDR3 DNA sequence: TGTGCTAGTGGTTTGAGGGGGTTTTACAATGAGCAGTTCTTC.